This T cell receptor (beta chain) appears in the sequencing data of a study of T-cell reconstitution after alpha-beta-depleted transplantation in children. This clonotype has at least ten counts. The CDR3 length is 14 residues. CDR1 is SQVTM, CDR2 ANQGSEA, per germline. V lost 1 base, J lost 7 bases, and 14 bases lay in between. A TCRbeta library incorporating unique molecular identifiers was prepared. Each CDR3 protein is one row after TCRdb ran MiXCR on the PCR reads. Seen here are about 600,000 distinct CDR3 sequences, more than 9% observed once, and the top ten hold about 4%. The sequence derives from a human donor who donated a stem cell graft to a child with acute myeloid leukemia. The starting material was PBMCs from the stem cell graft donor, obtained from the stem cell graft. The chain carries TRBV29-1 and TRBJ2-1, with D unclear. The CDR3 loop is CSVEAGRGKNEQFF. In DNA form, the CDR3 reads TGCAGCGTTGAAGCCGGCCGAGGCAAGAATGAGCAGTTCTTC.